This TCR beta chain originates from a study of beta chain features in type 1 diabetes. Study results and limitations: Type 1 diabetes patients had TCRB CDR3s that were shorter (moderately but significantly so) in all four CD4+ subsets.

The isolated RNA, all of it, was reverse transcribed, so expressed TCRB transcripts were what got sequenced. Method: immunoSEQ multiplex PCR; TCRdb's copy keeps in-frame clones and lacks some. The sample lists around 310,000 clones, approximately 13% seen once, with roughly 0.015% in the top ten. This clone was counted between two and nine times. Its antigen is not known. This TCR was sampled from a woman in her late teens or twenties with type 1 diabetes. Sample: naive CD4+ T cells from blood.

The CDR3 reads CASSRDYSTDTQYF. CDR3 sequence (DNA): TGTGCCAGCAGCCGGGACTACAGCACAGATACGCAGTATTTT. V gene TRBV7-2 combines with J gene TRBJ2-3, with 7 bases matching TRBD2. CDR1 and CDR2 (germline): SGHTA, FQGNSA. Trimming took 5 bases from V and 0 from J; bases not matched to a gene: 2. This CDR3 has 14 amino acids.